These 8 T cell receptor beta chains originate from one sample sequenced in a study of beta chain features in type 1 diabetes. Every isolated RNA sample was fully reverse transcribed, so sequencing captured expressed TCRB transcripts. Clones were read by immunoSEQ multiplex PCR, and TCRdb kept only the in-frame ones, dropping some. This sample has under 950,000 clones; about a sixth occur once, and the top ten carry 0.02% to 0.025%. Sequencing was carried out using naive CD4+ T cells from blood. These receptors were collected from a woman aged 18-29 years in good health.

DNA for the CDR3: TGTGCCAGCAGTGAAGCCCTGGAGGTGATCTATGGCTACACCTTC. Its protein product is CASSEALEVIYGYTF. V gene TRBV6-1 combines with J gene TRBJ1-2; no firm D call. The germline V and J ends were trimmed by 0 bases and 4 bases, with 12 bases remaining between them. The germline V gene has CDR1 MNHNS and CDR2 SASEGT. The CDR3 is 15 amino acids.

This clone has more than one count but fewer than ten. This rearrangement joins TRBV10-3 to TRBJ2-1; the match to TRBD1 covers 10 bases. V shed 10 bases and J 6 bases; nucleotides not matched to a gene: 3. Germline assignment: CDR1 ENHRY and CDR2 SYGVKD. CDR3 length: 12 residues. CDR3 sequence: CATRTGGNEQFF. The DNA of the CDR3 is TGTGCCACCCGGACAGGGGGCAATGAGCAGTTCTTC.

This clone was counted ten times or more. V usage is TRBV14 and J usage is TRBJ2-1; D unresolved. Germline V gene lookup returns CDR1 SGHDN and CDR2 FVKESK. The V end was cut by 3 bases, the J end by 6 bases, with 9 bases between. The CDR3 extends over 13 amino acids. The CDR3 protein is CASSQRLINEQFF. The CDR3 bases are TGTGCCAGCAGCCAGAGACTCATCAATGAGCAGTTCTTC.

The V gene is TRBV19, the J gene TRBJ1-5; no clear D gene. CDR1 and CDR2 (germline): LNHDA, SQIVND (reference sequence). The V gene lost 3 bases and the J gene lost 7 bases, with 10 bases spanning the gap. The CDR3 runs to 13 residues. Here the CDR3 DNA reads TGTGCCAGTAGTATTCAGGCAAGGCAGCCCCAGCATTTT. Encoded protein: CASSIQARQPQHF.

This clone showed up just a few times. The chain links TRBV18 to TRBJ1-5, with a tentative D call TRBD1 (5 bases). From germline, CDR1 is KGHSH and CDR2 LQKENI. V was cut by 4 bases and J by 3 bases, with 10 bases left in between. The CDR3 runs to 14 residues. In DNA form, the CDR3 reads TGTGCCAGCTCACGCCGACAGAACAATCAGCCCCAGCATTTT. This codes for CASSRRQNNQPQHF.

This clone was observed a single time. The rearrangement links TRBV4-2 to TRBJ1-2, with no clear D. The CDR3 runs 17 residues. V dropped 0 bases and J dropped 0 bases, with 14 bases sitting between them. In germline, CDR1 is LGHNA, CDR2 YNFKEQ. CDR3 sequence (DNA): TGTGCCAGCAGCCAAGATAGCGGATTTAGGGCTAACTATGGCTACACCTTC. This gives the protein CASSQDSGFRANYGYTF.

The gene calls are TRBV9 and TRBJ2-3, with D perhaps assigned TRBD1 or TRBD2 (7 bases each). Trimming pared 0 bases from V and 0 bases from J, leaving 17 bases between. Germline CDR1 reads SGDLS; CDR2 reads YYNGEE. This CDR3 comprises 18 residues. The CDR3 here is CASSVGPAGQSSTDTQYF. Written as DNA, the CDR3 is TGTGCCAGCAGCGTAGGGCCAGCGGGACAGTCAAGCACAGATACGCAGTATTTT.

This clone has a handful of counts. V is TRBV7-2 and J is TRBJ1-2, with no clear D. The CDR3 sequence is 13 residues long. The V end was cut by 1 base, the J end by 0 bases, with 3 bases between. CDR1 SGHTA and CDR2 FQGNSA come from the germline V gene. CDR3 sequence: CASSLEANYGYTF. CDR3 coding DNA: TGTGCCAGCAGCTTAGAGGCTAACTATGGCTACACCTTC.